Presented here are 10 T cell receptor beta chains from one specimen sequenced in a study of regulatory T cells in long-lasting Graves disease. Time point given: newly diagnosed GD, antithyroid drugs for less than 3 months. Construction of the TCR library relied on RNA isolated from PBMCs. Libraries of TCR beta came from iRepertoire HTBI primers plus Arm-PCR of CDR3 regions. TCRdb recomputed calls from the multiplex PCR reads with MiXCR, one row per CDR3 protein. This table has 500,000 or so distinct CDR3 sequences, about 16% appearing once. This same sample was also part of a study on T cells in Graves' hyperthyroidism and ophthalmopathy.

The starting material was peripheral blood mononuclear cells (PBMCs), obtained at new diagnosis, from a patient treated with antithyroid drugs. The receptor set was obtained from a woman aged 35-65 years with Graves disease.

This clonotype was seen many times. V usage is TRBV5-1 and J usage is TRBJ1-4, with 8 nucleotides matching TRBD1. V trimming: 7 bases; J trimming: 8 bases; junction bases outside the gene matches: 7. Germline V CDR1 and CDR2: SGHRS, YFSETQ. The CDR3 is 13 residues long. The CDR3 DNA sequence: TGCGCCAGCGGAAACAGGGGGGACGAAAAACTGTTTTTT. Its protein is CASGNRGDEKLFF.

In this sample, this clonotype turned up a few times. The chain carries TRBV6-1 and TRBJ1-2; D is uncertain. There are 13 residues in the CDR3. V shed 2 bases and J shed 10 bases, with 14 bases lying between them. Germline assignment: CDR1 MNHNS and CDR2 SASEGT. The chain's CDR3 is CASSELGVGFYTF. The CDR3 nucleotides are TGTGCCAGCAGTGAATTGGGAGTGGGATTCTACACCTTC.

The CDR3 region has the DNA TGTGCCAGCTCACCCCGGGGCGGGGAGCTGTTTTTT. This encodes CASSPRGGELFF. V and J are TRBV18 and TRBJ2-2, with D possibly TRBD2 on 5 matching bases. Trimming took off 3 bases at V and 7 bases at J, with 6 bases between the two ends. The V gene's germline CDR1 is KGHSH and CDR2 LQKENI. The CDR3 is made up of 12 amino acids.

This clonotype was seen at least ten times. The genes are TRBV2 and TRBJ2-7; D gene uncertain. Deletions cut 2 bases from V and 2 bases from J, with 10 bases between. Germline lookup yields CDR1 SNHLY and CDR2 FYNNEI. This CDR3 is 14 amino acids long. DNA for the CDR3: TGTGCCAGCAGTGAATCAAGGGTGGCCTACGAGCAGTACTTC. Protein: CASSESRVAYEQYF.

This chain connects TRBV4-1 to TRBJ2-1, with TRBD1 matching 10 bases. This CDR3 is built from 17 residues. Per the germline V gene, CDR1 is MGHRA and CDR2 is YSYEKL. V was clipped by 3 bases and J by 2 bases; unmatched bases: 7. CDR3 nucleotide sequence: TGCGCCAGCAGCCATGGGACAGGGGTTGGCGCCTACAATGAGCAGTTCTTC. Its protein product is CASSHGTGVGAYNEQFF.

This clonotype was observed at least ten times. The chain uses TRBV6-5 and TRBJ2-2; a possible D gene is TRBD1 (6 bases). V lost 0 bases and J 5 bases, leaving 7 bases between the germline ends. CDR3 length equals 14 residues. CDR1 MNHEY and CDR2 SVGAGI come from the germline V gene. DNA for the CDR3: TGTGCCAGCAGTTACTCGAGGGGGACCGGGGAGCTGTTTTTT. Its protein is CASSYSRGTGELFF.

This clonotype was detected many times. This rearrangement joins TRBV5-1 to TRBJ2-2; the match to TRBD1 covers 9 bases. V was clipped by 4 bases and J by 6 bases; unmatched bases: 1. The CDR3 contains 13 residues. Germline V gene lookup returns CDR1 SGHRS and CDR2 YFSETQ. The CDR3 region is CASSRDRAGELFF. CDR3 coding DNA: TGCGCCAGCAGCAGGGACAGGGCCGGGGAGCTGTTTTTT.

Comments on this clonotype: A much more abundant neighbour one base away suggests this may be a read error. The V and J genes are TRBV2 and TRBJ2-3; D ambiguous. The ends were cut back, 3 bases at V and 1 base at J, with 11 bases in the middle. The CDR3 sequence is 15 residues long. The germline V gene has CDR1 SNHLY and CDR2 FYNNEI. DNA of the CDR3: TGTGCCAGCAGTGATGAATCATACGGCACAGATACGCAGTATTTT. The encoded protein is CASSDESYGTDTQYF.

This clonotype showed up many times. The gene calls are TRBV9 and TRBJ2-1, with 9 bases identical to TRBD1. The V gene end was trimmed by 0 bases and the J gene end by 8 bases; junction bases not matched to a gene: 6. CDR1 is SGDLS and CDR2 is YYNGEE in the germline V gene. The CDR3 runs 15 residues. CDR3 nucleotide sequence: TGTGCCAGCAGCGTAGGGGACAGGGTACGCGATGAGCAGTTCTTC. Residues: CASSVGDRVRDEQFF.

The chain carries TRBV29-1 and TRBJ2-5; no firm D call. Germline CDR1 is SQVTM and CDR2 is ANQGSEA. V gave up 1 base and J gave up 2 bases, with 8 bases separating them. This CDR3 spans 13 amino acids. The CDR3 loop is CSVEGHLQETQYF. The CDR3, as DNA: TGCAGCGTTGAAGGGCACTTACAAGAGACCCAGTACTTC. Looking up the rest from reference TRBV29-1 and TRBJ2-5 gives the full variable domain: SAVISQKPSRDICQRGTSLTIQCQVDSQVTMMFWYRQQPGQSLTLIATANQGSEATYESGFVIDKFPISRPNLTFSTLTVSNMSPEDSSIYLCSVEGHLQETQYFGPGTRLLVL.